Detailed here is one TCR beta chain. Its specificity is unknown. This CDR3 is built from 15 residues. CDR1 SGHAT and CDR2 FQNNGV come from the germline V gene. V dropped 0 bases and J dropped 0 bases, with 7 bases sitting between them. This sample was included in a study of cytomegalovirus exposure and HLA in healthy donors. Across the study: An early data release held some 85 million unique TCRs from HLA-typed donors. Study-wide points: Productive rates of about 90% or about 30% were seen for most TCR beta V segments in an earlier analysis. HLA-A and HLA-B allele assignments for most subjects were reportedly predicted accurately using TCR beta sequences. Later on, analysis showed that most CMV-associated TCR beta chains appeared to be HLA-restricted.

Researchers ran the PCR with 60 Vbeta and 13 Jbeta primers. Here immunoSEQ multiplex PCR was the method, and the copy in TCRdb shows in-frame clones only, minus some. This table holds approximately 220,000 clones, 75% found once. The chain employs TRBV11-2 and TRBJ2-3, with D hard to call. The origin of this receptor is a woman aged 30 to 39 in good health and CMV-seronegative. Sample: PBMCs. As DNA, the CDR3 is TGTGCCAGCAGCTTAGACCCGGGTAGCACAGATACGCAGTATTTT. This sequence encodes CASSLDPGSTDTQYF.